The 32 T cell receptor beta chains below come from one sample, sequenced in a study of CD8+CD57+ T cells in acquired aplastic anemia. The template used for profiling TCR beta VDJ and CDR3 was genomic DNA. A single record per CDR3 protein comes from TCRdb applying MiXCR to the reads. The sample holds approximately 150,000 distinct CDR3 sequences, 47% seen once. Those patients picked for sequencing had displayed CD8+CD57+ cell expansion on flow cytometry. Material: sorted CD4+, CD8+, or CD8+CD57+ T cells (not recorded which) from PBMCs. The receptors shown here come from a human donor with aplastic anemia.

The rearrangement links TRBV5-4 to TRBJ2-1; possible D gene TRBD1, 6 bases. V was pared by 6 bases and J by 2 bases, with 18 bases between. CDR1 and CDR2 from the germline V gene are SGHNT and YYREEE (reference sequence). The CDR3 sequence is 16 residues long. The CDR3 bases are TGTGCCAGCACCGATAGGGGACAAGGAACCTACAATGAGCAGTTCTTC. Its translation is CASTDRGQGTYNEQFF.

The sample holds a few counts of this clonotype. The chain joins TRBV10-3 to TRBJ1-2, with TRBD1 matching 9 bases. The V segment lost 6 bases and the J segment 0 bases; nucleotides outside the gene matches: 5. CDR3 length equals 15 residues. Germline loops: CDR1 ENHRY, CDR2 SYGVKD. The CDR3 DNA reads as TGTGCCATCAGGGGACAGGGACTAGCTAACTATGGCTACACCTTC. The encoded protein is CAIRGQGLANYGYTF.

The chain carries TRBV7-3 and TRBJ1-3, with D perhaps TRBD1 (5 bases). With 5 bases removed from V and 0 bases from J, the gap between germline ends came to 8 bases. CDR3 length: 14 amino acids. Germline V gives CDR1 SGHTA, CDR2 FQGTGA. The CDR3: CASSRDSSGNTIYF. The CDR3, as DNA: TGTGCCAGCAGCCGCGACAGCTCTGGAAACACCATATATTTT.

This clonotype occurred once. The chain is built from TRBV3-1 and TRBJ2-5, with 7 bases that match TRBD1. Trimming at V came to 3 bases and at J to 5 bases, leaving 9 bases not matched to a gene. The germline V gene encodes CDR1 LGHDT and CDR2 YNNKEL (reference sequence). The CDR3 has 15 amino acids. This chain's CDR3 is CASSHATGTGETQYF. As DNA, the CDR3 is TGTGCCAGCAGCCACGCGACAGGGACGGGGGAGACCCAGTACTTC.

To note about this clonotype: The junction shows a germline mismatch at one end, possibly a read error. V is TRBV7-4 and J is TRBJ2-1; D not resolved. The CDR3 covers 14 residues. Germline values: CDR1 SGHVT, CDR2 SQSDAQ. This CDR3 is CASSFRVGYNEQIF. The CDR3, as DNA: TGTGCCAGCAGCTTTAGGGTGGGATACAATGAGCAGATCTTC.

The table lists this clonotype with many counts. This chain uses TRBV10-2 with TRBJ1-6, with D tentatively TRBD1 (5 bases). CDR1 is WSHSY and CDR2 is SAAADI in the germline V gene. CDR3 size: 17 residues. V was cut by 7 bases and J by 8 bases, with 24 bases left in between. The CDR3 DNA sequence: TGCGCCAGCACCCCTCGGGGGTGGGGTATAATTGATTCACCCCTCCACTTT. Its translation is CASTPRGWGIIDSPLHF.

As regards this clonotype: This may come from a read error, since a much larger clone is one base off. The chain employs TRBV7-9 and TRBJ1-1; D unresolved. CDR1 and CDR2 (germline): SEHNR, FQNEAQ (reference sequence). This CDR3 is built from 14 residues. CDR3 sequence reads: CASSLHLTGTEASF. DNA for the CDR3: TGTGCCAGCAGCTTACACTTGACGGGAACTGAAGCTTCCTTT.

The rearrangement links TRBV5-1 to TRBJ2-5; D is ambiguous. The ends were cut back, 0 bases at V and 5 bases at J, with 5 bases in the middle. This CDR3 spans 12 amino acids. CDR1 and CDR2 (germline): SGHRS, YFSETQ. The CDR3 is CASSLDLETQYF. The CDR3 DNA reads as TGCGCCAGCAGCTTGGATCTGGAGACCCAGTACTTC.

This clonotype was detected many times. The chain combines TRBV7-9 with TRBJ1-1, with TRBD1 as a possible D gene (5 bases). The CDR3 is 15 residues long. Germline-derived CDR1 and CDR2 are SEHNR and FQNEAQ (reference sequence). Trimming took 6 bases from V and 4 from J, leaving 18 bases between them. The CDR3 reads CASRPGPGSGTEAFF. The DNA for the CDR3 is TGTGCCAGCAGACCCGGGCCAGGGAGTGGCACTGAAGCTTTCTTT.

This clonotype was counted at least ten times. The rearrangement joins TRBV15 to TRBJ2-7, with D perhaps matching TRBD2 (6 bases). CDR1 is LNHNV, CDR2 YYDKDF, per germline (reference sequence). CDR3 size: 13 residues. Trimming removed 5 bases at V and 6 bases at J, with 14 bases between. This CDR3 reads CATSGGFQGEQYF. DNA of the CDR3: TGTGCCACCAGCGGGGGGTTTCAAGGCGAGCAGTACTTC.

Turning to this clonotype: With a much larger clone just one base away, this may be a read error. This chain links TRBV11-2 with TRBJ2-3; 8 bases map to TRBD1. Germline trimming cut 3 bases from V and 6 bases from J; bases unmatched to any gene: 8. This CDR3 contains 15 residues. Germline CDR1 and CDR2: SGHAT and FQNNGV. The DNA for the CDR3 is TGTGCCAGCAGCTTTAATGGTCAGGGGGCTGATACGCAGTATTTT. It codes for CASSFNGQGADTQYF.

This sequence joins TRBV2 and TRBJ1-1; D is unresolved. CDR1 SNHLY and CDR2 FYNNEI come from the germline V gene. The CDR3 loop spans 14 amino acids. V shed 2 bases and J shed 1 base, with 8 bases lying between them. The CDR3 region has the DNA TGTGCCAGCAGTGAACGAGAAGCGAACACTGAAGCTTTCTTT. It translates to CASSEREANTEAFF.

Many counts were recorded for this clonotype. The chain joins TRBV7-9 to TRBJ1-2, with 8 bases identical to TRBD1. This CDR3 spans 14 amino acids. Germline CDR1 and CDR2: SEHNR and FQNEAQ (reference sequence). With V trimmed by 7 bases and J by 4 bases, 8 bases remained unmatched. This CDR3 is CASTPAGGVYGYTF. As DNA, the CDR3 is TGTGCCAGCACCCCAGCAGGGGGCGTCTATGGCTACACCTTC. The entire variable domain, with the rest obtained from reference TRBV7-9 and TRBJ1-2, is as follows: DTGVSQNPRHKITKRGQNVTFRCDPISEHNRLYWYRQTLGQGPEFLTYFQNEAQLEKSRLLSDRFSAERPKGSFSTLEIQRTEQGDSAMYLCASTPAGGVYGYTFGSGTRLTVV.

CDR3 amino acids: CASSSSGGQVGTDTQYF. In DNA, the CDR3 is TGTGCCAGCAGCTCCTCCGGGGGCCAGGTGGGGACAGATACGCAGTATTTT. The chain couples TRBV2 to TRBJ2-3; D may correspond to TRBD1 or TRBD2 (6 bases each). Germline V lookup: CDR1 SNHLY, CDR2 FYNNEI. The CDR3 is 17 residues long. The V end lost 6 bases, the J end lost 3 bases, and 22 bases lay between the germline ends.

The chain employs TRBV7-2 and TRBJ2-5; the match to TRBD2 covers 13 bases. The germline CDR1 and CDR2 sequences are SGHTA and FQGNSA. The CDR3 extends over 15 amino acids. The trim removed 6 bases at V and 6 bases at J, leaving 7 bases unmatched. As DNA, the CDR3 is TGTGCCAGCAGACAGGGACTAGCGGGAATACAGACCCAGTACTTC. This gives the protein CASRQGLAGIQTQYF.

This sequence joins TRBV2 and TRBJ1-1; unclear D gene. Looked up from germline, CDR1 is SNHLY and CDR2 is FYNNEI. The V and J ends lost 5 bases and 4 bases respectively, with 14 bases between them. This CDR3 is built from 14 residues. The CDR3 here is CASSNARGPTEAFF. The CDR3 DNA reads TGTGCCAGCAGTAATGCCCGAGGCCCCACTGAAGCTTTCTTT.

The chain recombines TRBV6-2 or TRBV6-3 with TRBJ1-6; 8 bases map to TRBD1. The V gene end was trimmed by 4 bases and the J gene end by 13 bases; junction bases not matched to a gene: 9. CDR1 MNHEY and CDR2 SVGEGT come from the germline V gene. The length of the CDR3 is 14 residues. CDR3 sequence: CASSSTGTGTPLHF. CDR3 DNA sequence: TGTGCCAGCAGTTCCACAGGGACAGGAACTCCCCTCCACTTT.

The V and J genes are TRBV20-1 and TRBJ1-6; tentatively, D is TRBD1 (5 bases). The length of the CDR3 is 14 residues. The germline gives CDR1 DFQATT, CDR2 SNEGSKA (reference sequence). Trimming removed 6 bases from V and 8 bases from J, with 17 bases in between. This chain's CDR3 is CSAYTGGSHSPLHF. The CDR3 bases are TGCAGTGCGTACACAGGCGGCTCGCATTCACCCCTCCACTTT.

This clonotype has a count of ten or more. CDR3 DNA sequence: TGTGCCAGCAGTGAAGGGTTGGGGACCGGGGAGCTGTTTTTT. Translated, it gives CASSEGLGTGELFF. The rearrangement links TRBV6-1 to TRBJ2-2, with D uncertain. Germline CDR1 MNHNS, CDR2 SASEGT. The V and J ends lost 1 base and 5 bases respectively, with 8 bases between them. The CDR3 is 14 amino acids.

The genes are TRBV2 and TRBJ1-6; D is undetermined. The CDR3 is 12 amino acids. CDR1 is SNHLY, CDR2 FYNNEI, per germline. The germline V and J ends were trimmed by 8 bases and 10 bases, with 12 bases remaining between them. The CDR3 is CASGPEFSPLHF. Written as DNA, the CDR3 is TGTGCCAGCGGGCCGGAATTCTCACCCCTCCACTTT.

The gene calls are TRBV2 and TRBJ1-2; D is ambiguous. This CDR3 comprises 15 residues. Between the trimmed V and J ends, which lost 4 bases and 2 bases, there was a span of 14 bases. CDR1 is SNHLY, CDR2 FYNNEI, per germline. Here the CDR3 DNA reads TGTGCCAGCAGTGTGCGGCTCCCAGGAAACTATGGCTACACCTTC. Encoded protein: CASSVRLPGNYGYTF.

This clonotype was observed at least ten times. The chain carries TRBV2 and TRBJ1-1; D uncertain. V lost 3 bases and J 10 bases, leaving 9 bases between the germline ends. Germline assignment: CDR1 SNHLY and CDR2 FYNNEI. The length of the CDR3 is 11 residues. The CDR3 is CASSESGSAFF. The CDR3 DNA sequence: TGTGCCAGCAGTGAGTCGGGGTCAGCTTTCTTT.

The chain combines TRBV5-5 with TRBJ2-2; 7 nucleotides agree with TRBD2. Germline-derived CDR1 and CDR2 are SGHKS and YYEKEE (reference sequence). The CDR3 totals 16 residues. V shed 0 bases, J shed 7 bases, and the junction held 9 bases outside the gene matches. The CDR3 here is CASSLGRTSLGGELFF. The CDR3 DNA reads TGTGCCAGCAGCTTGGGGAGGACTAGTCTTGGCGGGGAGCTGTTTTTT.

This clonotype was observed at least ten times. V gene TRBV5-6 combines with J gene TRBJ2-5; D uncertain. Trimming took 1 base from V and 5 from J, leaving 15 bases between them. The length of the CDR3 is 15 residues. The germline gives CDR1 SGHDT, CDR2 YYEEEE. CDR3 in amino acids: CASSLLGPARETQYF. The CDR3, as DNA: TGTGCCAGCAGCTTGTTGGGCCCAGCGAGGGAGACCCAGTACTTC.

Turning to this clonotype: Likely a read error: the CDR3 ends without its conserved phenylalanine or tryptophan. In DNA, the CDR3 is TGTGCCAGCAGTTATCAGGGCCGCAGCTCCTATAATTCACCCCTCCACCTT. Protein product: CASSYQGRSSYNSPLHL. This chain links TRBV6-5 with TRBJ1-6; maybe TRBD1 (5 bases). CDR3 size: 17 residues. CDR1 and CDR2 (germline): MNHEY, SVGAGI. The V gene lost 3 bases and the J gene lost 0 bases, with 12 bases spanning the gap.

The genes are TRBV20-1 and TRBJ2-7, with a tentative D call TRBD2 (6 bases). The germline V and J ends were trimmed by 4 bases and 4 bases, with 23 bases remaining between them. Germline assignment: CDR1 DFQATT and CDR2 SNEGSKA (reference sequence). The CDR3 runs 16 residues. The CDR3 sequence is CSATRPGLKDPYEQYF. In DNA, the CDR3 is TGCAGTGCTACGAGACCGGGACTCAAAGACCCATACGAGCAGTACTTC.

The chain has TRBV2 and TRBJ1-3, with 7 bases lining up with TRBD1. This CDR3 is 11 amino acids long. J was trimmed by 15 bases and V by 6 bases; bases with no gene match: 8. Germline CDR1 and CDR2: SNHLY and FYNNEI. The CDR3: CASSVGQDGYF. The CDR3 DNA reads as TGTGCCAGCAGCGTCGGACAGGATGGATATTTT. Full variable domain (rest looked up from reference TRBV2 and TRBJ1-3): EPEVTQTPSHQVTQMGQEVILRCVPISNHLYFYWYRQILGQKVEFLVSFYNNEISEKSEIFDDQFSVERPDGSNFTLKIRSTKLEDSAMYFCASSVGQDGYFGEGSWLTVV.

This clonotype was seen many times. CDR3 sequence reads: CASNEASAGANTGELFF. CDR3 bases: TGTGCCAGCAATGAGGCTTCGGCAGGGGCGAACACCGGGGAGCTGTTTTTT. V is TRBV4-2 and J is TRBJ2-2, with D possibly TRBD1 on 6 matching bases. The V end was cut by 7 bases, the J end by 0 bases, with 18 bases between. Germline lookup yields CDR1 LGHNA and CDR2 YNFKEQ. The CDR3 runs to 17 residues.

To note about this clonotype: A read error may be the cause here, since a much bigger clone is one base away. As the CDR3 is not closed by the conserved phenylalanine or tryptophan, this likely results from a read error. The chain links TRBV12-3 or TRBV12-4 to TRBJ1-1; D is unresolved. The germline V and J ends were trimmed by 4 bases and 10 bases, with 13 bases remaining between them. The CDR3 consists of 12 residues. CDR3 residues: CASSSRVQRAFL. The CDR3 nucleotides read TGTGCCAGCAGTTCCCGGGTCCAGAGAGCTTTCCTT.

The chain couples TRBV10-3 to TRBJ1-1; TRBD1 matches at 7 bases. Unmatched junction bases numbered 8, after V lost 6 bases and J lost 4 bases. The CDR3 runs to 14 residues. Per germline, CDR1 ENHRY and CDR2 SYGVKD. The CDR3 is CAISGQVGGTEAFF. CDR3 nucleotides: TGTGCCATCAGCGGACAGGTTGGTGGCACTGAAGCTTTCTTT.

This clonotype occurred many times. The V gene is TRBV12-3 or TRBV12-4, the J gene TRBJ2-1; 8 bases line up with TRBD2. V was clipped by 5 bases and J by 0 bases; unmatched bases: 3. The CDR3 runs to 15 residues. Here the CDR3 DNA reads TGTGCCAGCAGTACCGGGACTAGCTCCTACAATGAGCAGTTCTTC. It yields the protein CASSTGTSSYNEQFF.

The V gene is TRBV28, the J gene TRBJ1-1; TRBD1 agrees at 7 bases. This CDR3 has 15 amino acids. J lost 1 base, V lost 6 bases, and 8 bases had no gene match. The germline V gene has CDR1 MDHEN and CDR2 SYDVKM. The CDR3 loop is CASSSGGRTNTEAFF. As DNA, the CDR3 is TGTGCCAGCAGCTCAGGGGGACGGACGAACACTGAAGCTTTCTTT.